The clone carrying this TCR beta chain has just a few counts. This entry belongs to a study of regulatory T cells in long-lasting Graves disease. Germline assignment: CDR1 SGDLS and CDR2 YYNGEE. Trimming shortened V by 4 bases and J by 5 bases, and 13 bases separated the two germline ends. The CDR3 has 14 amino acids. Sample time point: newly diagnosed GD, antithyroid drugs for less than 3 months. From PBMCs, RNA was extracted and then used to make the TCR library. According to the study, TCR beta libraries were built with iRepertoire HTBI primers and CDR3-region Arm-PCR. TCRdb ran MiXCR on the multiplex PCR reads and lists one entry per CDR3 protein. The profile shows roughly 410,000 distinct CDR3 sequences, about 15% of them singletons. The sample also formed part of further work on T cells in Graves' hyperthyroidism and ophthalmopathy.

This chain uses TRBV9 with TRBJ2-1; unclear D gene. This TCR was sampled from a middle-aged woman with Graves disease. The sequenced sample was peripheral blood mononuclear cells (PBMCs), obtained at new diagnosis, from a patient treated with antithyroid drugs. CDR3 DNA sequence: TGTGCCAGCAGCTCCGGGTCCTCGCACAATGAGCAGTTCTTC. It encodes CASSSGSSHNEQFF.